This TCR beta chain comes out of a study of T cell repertoires in cytomegalovirus infection. Study-wide background: HLA-C-restricted CMV epitopes, recently identified, and well-studied HLA-B-restricted ones were used by the study. Shared public TCR beta signatures pointed to both CMV infection and a matching HLA type. Study-level results: Ex vivo, HLA-C-restricted CMV-specific TCR beta clonotypes prevailed over the rest of the response. The cumulative frequency of public TCR beta families identified carriers of CMV plus the relevant HLA.

MiXCR, run by TCRdb on the reads, gives a single entry per CDR3 protein. The sample holds around 430,000 distinct CDR3 sequences; more than 40% are singletons and the top ten take around 44%. Points on this clonotype: Its specificity is not known.

V was cut by 6 bases and J by 5 bases, with 22 bases left in between. The CDR3 sequence is 16 residues long. This chain connects TRBV12-3 or TRBV12-4 to TRBJ1-2, with unresolved D. This TCR derives from a human donor in good health (CMV status not recorded). Some clones in this sample may be carry-over from other donors' samples. This specimen consisted of cultured PBMCs, obtained from culture after CMV antigen stimulation. CDR3 in amino acids: CASRASAVGFQYGYTF. The CDR3 DNA sequence: TGTGCCAGCAGGGCATCTGCGGTAGGGTTTCAATATGGCTACACCTTC.